This T cell receptor (beta chain) was profiled in a study of identical twins. The V end lost 5 bases, the J end lost 10 bases, and 18 bases lay between the germline ends. This CDR3 is 14 amino acids long. This clonotype was seen repeatedly, ten times or more. TCRdb independently ran MiXCR on the 5' RACE reads; one entry per CDR3 protein. The sample consists of some 790,000 distinct CDR3 sequences, roughly 18% of them appearing once. The same data also contributed to another study, on T cells expressing NK-cell markers.

Sequences were obtained from PBMCs. This TCR was sampled from a woman between 18 and 30 years old in good health. The J gene is TRBJ2-1, the V gene TRBV12-3 or TRBV12-4; D is perhaps TRBD1 (6 bases). CDR3 sequence reads: CASSLGDTLREQFF. The CDR3 DNA is TGTGCCAGCAGTCTCGGGGACACTCTACGCGAGCAGTTCTTC.